The present TCR beta chain was sequenced within a study of blood T cell repertoires in COVID-19. Study-wide context: Acute-phase and convalescent COVID-19 samples originated in the United States, Italy and Spain. The cDNA or gDNA used as material had been derived from T cells, B-cell-depleted T cells, or PBMCs.

Data came from immunoSEQ multiplex PCR; TCRdb stores just in-frame clones and leaves some out. The data hold about 81,000 clones, with roughly 96% observed a single time. The length of the CDR3 is 15 residues. From germline, CDR1 is MNHNY and CDR2 SVGAGI (reference sequence). Trimming removed 2 bases at V and 7 bases at J, with 17 bases between. The V gene is TRBV6-6, the J gene TRBJ1-2, with D unclear. Source material: peripheral blood. The origin of this receptor is a human donor with active COVID-19. The donor label of this sample is uncertain. The CDR3 DNA reads TGTGCCAGCAGTTACGCGTCGATATCACGGGGTGGCTACACCTTC. Protein product: CASSYASISRGGYTF.